This TCR beta chain was identified during a study of OX40 agonist ivuxolimab in advanced cancers. Here immunoSEQ multiplex PCR was the method, and the copy in TCRdb shows in-frame clones only, minus some. The sample lists 13,000 or so clones, 82% occurring once. The CDR3 runs to 14 residues. V was pared by 7 bases and J by 5 bases, with 20 bases between. Germline loops: CDR1 SQVTM, CDR2 ANQGSEA. In this sample, this clone turned up a few times. The sample was CD4+ or CD8+ T cells sorted from blood, taken in a trial of the OX40 agonist ivuxolimab. The TCR originated in an adult with an advanced solid tumor such as melanoma, head and neck, liver or kidney cancer. The V call is TRBV29-1, the J call TRBJ1-2; D is unresolved. The CDR3 protein is CSALLMGEGYGYTF. The CDR3 DNA is TGCAGCGCACTCCTGATGGGTGAAGGATATGGCTACACCTTC.